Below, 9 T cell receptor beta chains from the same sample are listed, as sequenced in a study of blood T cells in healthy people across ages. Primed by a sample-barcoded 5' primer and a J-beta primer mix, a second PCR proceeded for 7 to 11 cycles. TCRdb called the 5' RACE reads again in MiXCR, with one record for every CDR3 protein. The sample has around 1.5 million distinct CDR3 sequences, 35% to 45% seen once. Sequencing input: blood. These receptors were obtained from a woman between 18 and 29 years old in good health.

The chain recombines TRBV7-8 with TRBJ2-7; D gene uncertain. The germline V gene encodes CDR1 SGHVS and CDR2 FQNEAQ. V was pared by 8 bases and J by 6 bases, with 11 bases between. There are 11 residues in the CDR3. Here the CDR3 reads CASRRGLEQYF. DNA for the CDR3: TGTGCCAGCCGCCGTGGGCTCGAGCAGTACTTC.

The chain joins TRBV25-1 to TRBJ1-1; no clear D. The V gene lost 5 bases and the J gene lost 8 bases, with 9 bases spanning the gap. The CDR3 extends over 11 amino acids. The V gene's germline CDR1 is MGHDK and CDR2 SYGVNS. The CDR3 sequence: CASSYIGEAFF. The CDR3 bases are TGTGCCAGCAGTTACATAGGAGAAGCTTTCTTT.

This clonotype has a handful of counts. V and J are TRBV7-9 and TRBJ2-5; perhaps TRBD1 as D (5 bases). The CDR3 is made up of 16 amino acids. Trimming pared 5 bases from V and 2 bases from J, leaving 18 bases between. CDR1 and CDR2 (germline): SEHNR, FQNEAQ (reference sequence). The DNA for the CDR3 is TGTGCCAGCAGCCCCAAAAGGGGTCAGGGTCAAGAGACCCAGTACTTC. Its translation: CASSPKRGQGQETQYF.

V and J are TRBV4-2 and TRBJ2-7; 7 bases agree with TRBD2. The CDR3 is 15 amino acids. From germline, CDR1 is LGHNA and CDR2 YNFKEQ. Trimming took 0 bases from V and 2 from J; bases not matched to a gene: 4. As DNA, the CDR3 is TGTGCCAGCAGCCAAGATTTCGCGGGAGCCTACGAGCAGTACTTC. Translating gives CASSQDFAGAYEQYF.

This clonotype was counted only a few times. The CDR3 is CASTPGQKLGYTF. The CDR3 nucleotides are TGTGCCAGCACACCGGGACAGAAGCTTGGCTACACCTTC. The chain joins TRBV12-3 or TRBV12-4 to TRBJ1-2; 7 positions match TRBD1. The junction had 9 bases not matched to a gene; V was cut back by 7 bases and J by 7 bases. The CDR3 contains 13 residues.

CDR3 coding DNA: TGTGCCAGCAGTTCCGGGCGGGACTCCTCCTACGAGCAGTACTTC. Translating gives CASSSGRDSSYEQYF. The gene calls are TRBV6-6 and TRBJ2-7, with D maybe TRBD2 (6 bases). The length of the CDR3 is 15 residues. Germline V CDR1 and CDR2: MNHNY, SVGAGI (reference sequence). V lost 4 bases, J lost 0 bases, and 13 bases lay in between.

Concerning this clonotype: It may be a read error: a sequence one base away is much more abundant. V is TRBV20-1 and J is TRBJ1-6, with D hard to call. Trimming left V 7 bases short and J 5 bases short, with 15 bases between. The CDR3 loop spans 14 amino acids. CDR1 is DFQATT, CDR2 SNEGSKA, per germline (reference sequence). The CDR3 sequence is CSDPSGSDNSPLHF. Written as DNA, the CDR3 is TGCAGTGATCCGTCGGGGAGTGATAATTCACCCCTCCACTTT.

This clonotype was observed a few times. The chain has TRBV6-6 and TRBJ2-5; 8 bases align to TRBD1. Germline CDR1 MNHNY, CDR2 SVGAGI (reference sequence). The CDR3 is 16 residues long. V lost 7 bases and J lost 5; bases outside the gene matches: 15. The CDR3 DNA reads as TGTGCCAGCACCCCCACCTCGGGCAGGGGGCTTGAGACCCAGTACTTC. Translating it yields CASTPTSGRGLETQYF.

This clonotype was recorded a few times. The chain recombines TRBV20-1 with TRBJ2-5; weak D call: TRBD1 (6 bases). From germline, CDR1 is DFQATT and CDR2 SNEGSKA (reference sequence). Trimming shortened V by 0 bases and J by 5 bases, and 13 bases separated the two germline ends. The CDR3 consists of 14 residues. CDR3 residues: CSAREATGMETQYF. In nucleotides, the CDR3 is TGCAGTGCTAGAGAAGCTACAGGGATGGAGACCCAGTACTTC.